Listed here are 31 T cell receptor beta chains from one sample, sequenced in a study of vaccination and CD4 T cells after COVID-19. Antigens of these TCRs are unknown. The study sequenced cultured CD4+ T cell DNA using the Oncomine TCR Beta short-read assay. One entry per CDR3 protein, called by TCRdb with MiXCR from the PCR reads. This table holds thousands of distinct CDR3 sequences, about 53% found once. As for treatment: roughly 11-day PBMC culture with coronavirus spike peptide pools or control peptides (ViraFEST assay). CD4+ T cells of the unexposed donor were collected before the COVID-19 pandemic (2011-2018). The sequenced sample consisted of CD4+ T cells from blood, cultured in vitro. These receptors were taken from a human donor in good health.

This clonotype was seen a few times. This chain uses TRBV6-1 with TRBJ1-2; a possible D gene is TRBD1 (5 bases). V was cut by 3 bases and J by 4 bases, with 9 bases left in between. The CDR3 is 13 residues long. Germline V gene lookup returns CDR1 MNHNS and CDR2 SASEGT. CDR3 loop: CASSDRELYGYTF. DNA of the CDR3: TGTGCCAGCAGTGACAGGGAGCTCTATGGCTACACCTTC.

This chain links TRBV7-2 with TRBJ1-3; 8 bases map to TRBD1. There are 15 residues in the CDR3. Germline loops: CDR1 SGHTA, CDR2 FQGNSA. With 6 bases clipped from V and 0 bases from J, the junction kept 4 bases outside the gene matches. The CDR3 protein is CASRQGGSSGNTIYF. The DNA for the CDR3 is TGTGCCAGCAGACAGGGGGGGAGCTCTGGAAACACCATATATTTT.

This clonotype was detected a few times. V and J are TRBV6-1 and TRBJ2-5; D uncertain. Germline V lookup: CDR1 MNHNS, CDR2 SASEGT. CDR3 length: 12 residues. V shed 6 bases and J shed 5 bases, with 10 bases lying between them. The CDR3 loop is CASSLIGETQYF. The CDR3 DNA sequence: TGTGCCAGCAGCCTCATCGGGGAGACCCAGTACTTC.

V gene TRBV6-1 combines with J gene TRBJ1-1, with no clear D. The germline V and J ends were trimmed by 6 bases and 1 base, with 12 bases remaining between them. This CDR3 is built from 14 residues. Germline values: CDR1 MNHNS, CDR2 SASEGT. CDR3 coding DNA: TGTGCCAGCAGACAAGCTCGGGGGAACACTGAAGCTTTCTTT. Translating gives CASRQARGNTEAFF.

The J gene is TRBJ2-7, the V gene TRBV5-4; TRBD1 might be the D (6 bases). Germline V gene lookup returns CDR1 SGHNT and CDR2 YYREEE (reference sequence). This CDR3 contains 13 residues. V shed 3 bases and J shed 6 bases, with 13 bases lying between them. The CDR3 reads CASSSEPTGEQYF. In DNA form, the CDR3 reads TGTGCCAGCAGCTCGGAGCCGACAGGCGAGCAGTACTTC. The complete variable domain, with remaining parts taken from reference TRBV5-4 and TRBJ2-7, reads ETGVTQSPTHLIKTRGQQVTLRCSSQSGHNTVSWYQQALGQGPQFIFQYYREEENGRGNFPPRFSGLQFPNYSSELNVNALELDDSALYLCASSSEPTGEQYFGPGTRLTVT.

The chain carries TRBV12-3 or TRBV12-4 and TRBJ1-5, with 8 bases fitting TRBD1. This CDR3 region has 15 residues. J was trimmed by 1 base and V by 6 bases; bases with no gene match: 5. The CDR3 sequence: CASSPTGESNQPQHF. CDR3 bases: TGTGCCAGCAGCCCGACAGGGGAAAGCAATCAGCCCCAGCATTTT.

This clonotype was seen a handful of times. V usage is TRBV24-1 and J usage is TRBJ2-2; D gene unclear. CDR3 size: 15 residues. Trimming left V 6 bases short and J 2 bases short, with 12 bases between. Germline values: CDR1 KGHDR, CDR2 SFDVKD. CDR3: CATSHPTRNTGELFF. As DNA, the CDR3 is TGTGCCACCAGTCACCCGACACGAAACACCGGGGAGCTGTTTTTT.

This clonotype was observed a few times. The V call is TRBV27, the J call TRBJ1-1; 7 bases agree with TRBD1. This CDR3 region has 13 residues. CDR1 and CDR2 (germline): MNHEY, SMNVEV (reference sequence). Trimming at V came to 7 bases and at J to 4 bases, leaving 6 bases not matched to a gene. The CDR3 region has the DNA TGTGCCAGCATAAAGGGGGCATCCACTGAAGCTTTCTTT. Translation: CASIKGASTEAFF.

Sample share makes this clonotype medium-sized (0.01 to 0.1%). The CDR3 sequence is CASSYSPPSPLHF. The CDR3 coding sequence is TGTGCCAGCAGTTACTCGCCTCCTTCACCCCTCCACTTT. The V call is TRBV6-2 or TRBV6-3, the J call TRBJ1-6; unclear D gene. This CDR3 contains 13 residues. Germline V gene lookup returns CDR1 MNHEY and CDR2 SVGEGT. The V end lost 0 bases, the J end lost 9 bases, and 6 bases lay between the germline ends.

The genes are TRBV5-5 and TRBJ2-7; D is perhaps TRBD1 (5 bases). The CDR3 has 17 residues. The V and J ends lost 1 base and 3 bases respectively, with 20 bases between them. Germline assignment: CDR1 SGHKS and CDR2 YYEKEE (reference sequence). CDR3 in amino acids: CASSLSPETAQLYEQYF. CDR3 bases: TGTGCCAGCAGCTTGTCGCCCGAGACAGCGCAGCTCTACGAGCAGTACTTC.

This chain joins TRBV11-2 and TRBJ2-1; 8 bases line up with TRBD2. Germline loops: CDR1 SGHAT, CDR2 FQNNGV. The CDR3 runs 16 residues. Germline trimming cut 4 bases from V and 9 bases from J; bases unmatched to any gene: 14. As DNA, the CDR3 is TGTGCCAGCAGCTCGGGACTAGTGGGAGGGCAGGGTGAGCAGTTCTTC. This codes for CASSSGLVGGQGEQFF.

The V and J genes are TRBV7-9 and TRBJ1-4, with unresolved D. This CDR3 comprises 13 residues. V lost 6 bases, J lost 5 bases, and 10 bases lay in between. The germline gives CDR1 SEHNR, CDR2 FQNEAQ (reference sequence). CDR3 nucleotides: TGTGCCAGCAGACATCGACCGAATGAAAAACTGTTTTTT. Residues: CASRHRPNEKLFF.

The chain has TRBV6-1 and TRBJ2-3; 7 bases are shared with TRBD2. Losses at the gene ends were 2 bases for V and 7 bases for J; bases not matched to a gene: 6. The germline gives CDR1 MNHNS, CDR2 SASEGT. The CDR3 is made up of 14 amino acids. The chain's CDR3 is CASSEQAGFHTQYF. CDR3 coding DNA: TGTGCCAGCAGTGAACAAGCGGGGTTCCATACGCAGTATTTT.

CDR3 bases: TGTGCCAGCAGTTACTCGATGGGGAGTCGCTCCTACAATGAGCAGTTCTTC. Translating gives CASSYSMGSRSYNEQFF. V usage is TRBV6-5 and J usage is TRBJ2-1, with D perhaps TRBD2 (5 bases). Trimming removed 0 bases at V and 0 bases at J, with 12 bases between. The CDR3 covers 17 residues. The germline CDR1 and CDR2 sequences are MNHEY and SVGAGI.

The gene calls are TRBV30 and TRBJ1-2, with a weak D call TRBD1 (6 bases). The V and J ends lost 8 bases and 8 bases respectively, with 15 bases between them. The germline CDR1 and CDR2 sequences are GTSNPN and SVGIG (reference sequence). The CDR3 extends over 11 amino acids. CDR3 nucleotides: TGTGCCCGGAATGTCGGGGGCGGCTACACCTTC. Translated: CARNVGGGYTF. Full variable domain (missing parts from reference TRBV30 and TRBJ1-2): SQTIHQWPATLVQPVGSPLSLECTVEGTSNPNLYWYRQAAGRGLQLLFYSVGIGQISSEVPQNLSASRPQDRQFILSSKKLLLSDSGFYLCARNVGGGYTFGSGTRLTVV.

J is TRBJ2-2 and V is TRBV10-3; no clear D. V shed 3 bases and J shed 5 bases, with 13 bases lying between them. The CDR3 covers 15 residues. Germline V gene lookup returns CDR1 ENHRY and CDR2 SYGVKD. CDR3 amino acids: CAISDRQFQTGELFF. In nucleotides, the CDR3 is TGTGCCATCAGTGATCGGCAGTTCCAAACCGGGGAGCTGTTTTTT.

The chain uses TRBV20-1 and TRBJ1-5, with D tentatively TRBD1 (6 bases). The length of the CDR3 is 16 residues. The V end lost 1 base, the J end lost 3 bases, and 16 bases lay between the germline ends. CDR1 and CDR2 (germline): DFQATT, SNEGSKA (reference sequence). The CDR3 spells CSARVGQGSNNQPQHF. The DNA for the CDR3 is TGCAGTGCTAGAGTGGGGCAGGGGTCAAACAATCAGCCCCAGCATTTT.

A word on this clonotype: One end of the junction is discordant with germline, which a read error may explain. The gene calls are TRBV6-1 and TRBJ2-7; 10 bases are shared with TRBD2. Germline loops: CDR1 MNHNS, CDR2 SASEGT. This CDR3 is 14 amino acids long. The CDR3 nucleotides are TGTGCCAGCACGAGGACTAGCGGCTCCCACGAGCAGTACTTC. It codes for CASTRTSGSHEQYF.

This clonotype occurred once. The chain recombines TRBV6-1 with TRBJ2-2, with 8 bases that match TRBD1. The CDR3 consists of 17 residues. Germline V gene lookup returns CDR1 MNHNS and CDR2 SASEGT. The trim removed 6 bases at V and 3 bases at J, leaving 12 bases unmatched. The CDR3 loop is CASSRVAGTGDTGELFF. As DNA, the CDR3 is TGTGCCAGCAGCCGGGTCGCCGGGACAGGAGACACCGGGGAGCTGTTTTTT.

The chain links TRBV10-3 to TRBJ2-7; tentatively, D is TRBD1 or TRBD2 (6 bases each). The germline gives CDR1 ENHRY, CDR2 SYGVKD. V dropped 4 bases and J dropped 3 bases, with 19 bases sitting between them. The CDR3 runs 16 residues. In DNA form, the CDR3 reads TGTGCCATCAGTGGTCGGTCCGGGGGCGGAAGCTACGAGCAGTACTTC. Amino acid sequence: CAISGRSGGGSYEQYF.

The chain joins TRBV24-1 to TRBJ1-2; perhaps TRBD1 as D (5 bases). The CDR3 sequence is 13 residues long. From germline, CDR1 is KGHDR and CDR2 SFDVKD. V gave up 0 bases and J gave up 4 bases, with 5 bases separating them. CDR3 nucleotide sequence: TGTGCCACCAGTGATTTGACAGGCTATGGCTACACCTTC. It encodes CATSDLTGYGYTF.

This clonotype was detected a few times. The chain carries TRBV19 and TRBJ1-5; D call uncertain. Germline CDR1 is LNHDA and CDR2 is SQIVND (reference sequence). V dropped 7 bases and J dropped 0 bases, with 13 bases sitting between them. The CDR3 length is 15 residues. The CDR3 sequence is CASTTQRGSNQPQHF. The CDR3 region has the DNA TGTGCCAGTACCACACAACGGGGTAGCAATCAGCCCCAGCATTTT.

The CDR3 bases are TGTGCCAGCGGTCCCCCACCGGACAGGGGGCGAGCAGATACGCAGTATTTT. Translating gives CASGPPPDRGRADTQYF. The genes are TRBV6-2 or TRBV6-3 and TRBJ2-3; 11 nucleotides line up with TRBD1. Germline V lookup: CDR1 MNHEY, CDR2 SVGEGT. J gave up 4 bases and V 8 bases, and 14 bases lay outside the gene matches. The CDR3 is 17 amino acids.

The chain combines TRBV29-1 with TRBJ2-7; D may be TRBD1 or TRBD2 (5 bases each). V gave up 4 bases and J gave up 2 bases, with 15 bases separating them. The germline V gene has CDR1 SQVTM and CDR2 ANQGSEA. The CDR3 runs to 14 residues. CDR3 region: CSVGRDPGTYEQYF. CDR3 in DNA: TGCAGCGTTGGCCGGGACCCTGGAACCTACGAGCAGTACTTC.

Only a few counts were recorded for this clonotype. This chain joins TRBV5-4 and TRBJ2-5, with 8 bases identical to TRBD2. CDR1 is SGHNT and CDR2 is YYREEE in the germline V gene (reference sequence). The CDR3 sequence is 13 residues long. J was trimmed by 4 bases and V by 7 bases; bases with no gene match: 6. CDR3 coding DNA: TGTGCCAGCTACGAAAGCGGGAGAGAGACCCAGTACTTC. Residues: CASYESGRETQYF.

This clonotype was observed a handful of times. V gene TRBV20-1 combines with J gene TRBJ1-4; no definite D call. The CDR3 has 15 amino acids. Germline V gene lookup returns CDR1 DFQATT and CDR2 SNEGSKA (reference sequence). Trimming left V 6 bases short and J 0 bases short, with 14 bases between. The CDR3: CSAPGAWTTNEKLFF. The CDR3 nucleotides are TGCAGTGCCCCTGGTGCGTGGACAACTAATGAAAAACTGTTTTTT.

The chain carries TRBV11-1 and TRBJ2-3, with 7 bases that match TRBD2. Germline loops: CDR1 SGHAT, CDR2 FQDESV (reference sequence). This CDR3 spans 16 amino acids. V dropped 3 bases and J dropped 3; count of bases not matched to a gene: 9. Here the CDR3 reads CASSLVPSGYTDTQYF. DNA for the CDR3: TGTGCCAGCAGCTTGGTTCCTAGCGGTTATACAGATACGCAGTATTTT.

The V call is TRBV20-1, the J call TRBJ2-7; D is possibly TRBD1 or TRBD2 (5 bases each). Germline V gives CDR1 DFQATT, CDR2 SNEGSKA (reference sequence). Trimming cost V 1 base and J 6 bases, with 19 bases left between them. The CDR3 covers 15 residues. Here the CDR3 reads CSARVPPGQGREQYF. CDR3 nucleotides: TGCAGTGCTAGAGTCCCCCCCGGCCAGGGACGCGAGCAGTACTTC.

This clonotype was seen a few times. The genes are TRBV6-5 and TRBJ1-1, with D possibly being TRBD1 (5 bases). Germline assignment: CDR1 MNHEY and CDR2 SVGAGI. Trimming pared 2 bases from V and 5 bases from J, leaving 12 bases between. There are 14 residues in the CDR3. CDR3 region: CASSYDGGETEAFF. CDR3 DNA: TGTGCCAGCAGTTACGACGGGGGGGAGACTGAAGCTTTCTTT.

The chain carries TRBV24-1 and TRBJ2-3; 8 bases agree with TRBD1. Germline CDR1 KGHDR, CDR2 SFDVKD. J gave up 4 bases and V 6 bases, and 8 bases lay outside the gene matches. This CDR3 has 15 amino acids. For the CDR3, the DNA is TGTGCCACCAGTTCGGCAGGGGGCTTTGCAGATACGCAGTATTTT. Translation: CATSSAGGFADTQYF.

This chain links TRBV15 with TRBJ2-1; a weak D match, TRBD2 (5 bases). V was shortened by 5 bases and J by 0 bases, with 8 bases between the two germline ends. The CDR3 is 14 amino acids. Germline V gives CDR1 LNHNV, CDR2 YYDKDF (reference sequence). The chain's CDR3 is CATSERDSYNEQFF. CDR3 nucleotide sequence: TGTGCCACCAGCGAGAGGGACTCCTACAATGAGCAGTTCTTC.